The following is a TCR beta chain sequence with its context. The entry originates in a study of blood T cell dynamics during melanoma immunotherapy. The protocol was immunoSEQ multiplex PCR, while the TCRdb copy is restricted to in-frame clones and leaves out a portion. The sample has roughly 30,000 clones, over 70% seen once. The germline gives CDR1 SGHRS, CDR2 YFSETQ. V shed 0 bases and J shed 4 bases, with 13 bases lying between them. The CDR3 contains 15 residues. Time point here: week 3, after first cycle of checkpoint inhibitor. Blood was drawn before treatment and at week 3 after checkpoint blockade. Patients with prior systemic cancer treatment, concomitant immunosuppressants, or other active malignancies were excluded.

The gene calls are TRBV5-1 and TRBJ2-5, with a tentative D call TRBD2 (6 bases). The sequence was collected from a human donor with melanoma. The material sequenced was blood, taken from a patient treated with checkpoint blockade. DNA for the CDR3: TGCGCCAGCAGCTTGGGGGACTCCCAAGGAGAGACCCAGTACTTC. Amino acid sequence: CASSLGDSQGETQYF.